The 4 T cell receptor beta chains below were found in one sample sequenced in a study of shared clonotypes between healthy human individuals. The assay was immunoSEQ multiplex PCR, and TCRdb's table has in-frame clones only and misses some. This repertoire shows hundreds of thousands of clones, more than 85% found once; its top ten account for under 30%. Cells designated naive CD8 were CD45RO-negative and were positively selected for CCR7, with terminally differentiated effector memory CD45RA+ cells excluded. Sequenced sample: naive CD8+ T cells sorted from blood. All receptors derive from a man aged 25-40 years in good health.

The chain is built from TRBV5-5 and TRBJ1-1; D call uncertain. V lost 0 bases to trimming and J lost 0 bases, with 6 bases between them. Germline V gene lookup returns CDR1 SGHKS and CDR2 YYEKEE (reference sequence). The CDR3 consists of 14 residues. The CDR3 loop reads CASSLGFMNTEAFF. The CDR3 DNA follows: TGTGCCAGCAGCTTGGGGTTCATGAACACTGAAGCTTTCTTT.

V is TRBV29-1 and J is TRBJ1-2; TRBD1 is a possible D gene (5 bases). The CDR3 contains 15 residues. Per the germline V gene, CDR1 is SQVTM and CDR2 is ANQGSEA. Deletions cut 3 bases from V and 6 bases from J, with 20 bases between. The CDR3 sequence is CSVEMLTGGGDGYTF. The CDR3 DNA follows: TGCAGCGTTGAGATGCTGACCGGGGGGGGAGATGGCTACACCTTC.

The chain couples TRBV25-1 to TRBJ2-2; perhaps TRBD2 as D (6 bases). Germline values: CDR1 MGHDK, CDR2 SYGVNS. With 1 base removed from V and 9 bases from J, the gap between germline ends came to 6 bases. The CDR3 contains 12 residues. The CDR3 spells CASSEWDWELFF. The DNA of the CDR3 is TGTGCCAGCAGTGAATGGGACTGGGAGCTGTTTTTT.

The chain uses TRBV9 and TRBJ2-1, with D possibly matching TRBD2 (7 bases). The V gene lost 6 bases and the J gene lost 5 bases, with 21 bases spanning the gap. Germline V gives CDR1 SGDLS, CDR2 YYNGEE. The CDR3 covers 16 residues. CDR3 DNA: TGTGCCAGCATCAACAAAGGGGGGACTATCGACAATGAGCAGTTCTTC. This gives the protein CASINKGGTIDNEQFF. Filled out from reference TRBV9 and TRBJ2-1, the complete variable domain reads DSGVTQTPKHLITATGQRVTLRCSPRSGDLSVYWYQQSLDQGLQFLIQYYNGEERAKGNILERFSAQQFPDLHSELNLSSLELGDSALYFCASINKGGTIDNEQFFGPGTRLTVL.